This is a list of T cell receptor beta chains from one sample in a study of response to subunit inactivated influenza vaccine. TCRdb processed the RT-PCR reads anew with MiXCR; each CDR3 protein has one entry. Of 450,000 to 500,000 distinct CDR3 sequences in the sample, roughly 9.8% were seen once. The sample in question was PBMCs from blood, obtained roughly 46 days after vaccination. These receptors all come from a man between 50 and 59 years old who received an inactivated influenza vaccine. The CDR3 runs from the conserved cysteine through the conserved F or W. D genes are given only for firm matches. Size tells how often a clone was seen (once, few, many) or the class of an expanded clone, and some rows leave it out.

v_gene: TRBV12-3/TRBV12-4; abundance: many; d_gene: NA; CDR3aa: CASSLWENQPQHF
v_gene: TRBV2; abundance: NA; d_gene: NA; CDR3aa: CASRVRVGETQYF
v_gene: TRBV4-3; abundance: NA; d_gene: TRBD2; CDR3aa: CASSQEGLAGAYNEQFF
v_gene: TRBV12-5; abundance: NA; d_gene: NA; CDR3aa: CASGLIGANEQFF
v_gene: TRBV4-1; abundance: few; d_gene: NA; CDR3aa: CASSPGAGYSYEQYF
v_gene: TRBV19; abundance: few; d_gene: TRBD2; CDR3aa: CASSSAGEVADTQYF
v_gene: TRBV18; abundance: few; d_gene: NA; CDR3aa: CASSPQGSGISYEQYF
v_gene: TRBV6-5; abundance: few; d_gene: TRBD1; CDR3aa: CASSFRGLTEAFF
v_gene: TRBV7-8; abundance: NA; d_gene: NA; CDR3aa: CASSSIGGGRSGELFF
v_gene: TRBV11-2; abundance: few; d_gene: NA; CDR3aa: CASSPTGAPSGNTIYF
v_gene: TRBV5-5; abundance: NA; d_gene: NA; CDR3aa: CASSLDSGAGYKQYF
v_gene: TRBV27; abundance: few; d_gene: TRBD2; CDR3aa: CASRDQAGGNYEQYF
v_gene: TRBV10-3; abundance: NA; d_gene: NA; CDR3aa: CATGAGNEKLFF
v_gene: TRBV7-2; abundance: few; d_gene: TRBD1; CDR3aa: CASSFIGGDNYGYTF
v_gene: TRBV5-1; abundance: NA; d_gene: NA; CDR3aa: CASSLAVGGVAYEQYF
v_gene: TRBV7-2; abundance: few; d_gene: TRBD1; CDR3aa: CASSLMGQGTNTGELFF
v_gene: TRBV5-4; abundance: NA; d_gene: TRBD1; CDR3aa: CASSLRDRGAGYTF
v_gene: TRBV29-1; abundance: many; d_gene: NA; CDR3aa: CSVAPGRSYEQYF
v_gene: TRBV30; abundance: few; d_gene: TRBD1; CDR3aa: CAWSRGQGADEQYF
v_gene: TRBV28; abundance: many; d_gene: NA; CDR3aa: CASTLMGRGTEAFF
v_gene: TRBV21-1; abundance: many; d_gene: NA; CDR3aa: CASSKAPRSGGLGNEQFF
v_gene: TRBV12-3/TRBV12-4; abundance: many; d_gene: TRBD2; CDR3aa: CASSSGTSFNEQFF
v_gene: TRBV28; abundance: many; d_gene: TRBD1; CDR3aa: CASSPLGTGDQETQYF
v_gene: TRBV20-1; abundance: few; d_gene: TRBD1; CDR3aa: CSATRDRVEEKLFF
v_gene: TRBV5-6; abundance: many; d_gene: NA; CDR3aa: CASTYRGETQYF
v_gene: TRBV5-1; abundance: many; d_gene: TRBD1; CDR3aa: CASSWTGGINEQFF
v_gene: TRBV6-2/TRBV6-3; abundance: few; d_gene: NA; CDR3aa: CASGWAPDTQYF
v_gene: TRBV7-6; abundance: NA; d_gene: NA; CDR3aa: CASSPSAGRTIYNSPLHF
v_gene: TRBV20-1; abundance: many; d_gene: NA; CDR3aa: CSASPYDTQYF
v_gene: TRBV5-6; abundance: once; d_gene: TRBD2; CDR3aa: CASSLSKHGLASDTQYF
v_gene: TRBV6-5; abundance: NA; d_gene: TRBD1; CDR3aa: CASSYSGTGGYGYTF
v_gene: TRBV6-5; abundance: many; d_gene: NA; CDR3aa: CASSYSGAYPYNEQFF
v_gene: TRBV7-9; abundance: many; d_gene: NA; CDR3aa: CASSLAGGEQYF
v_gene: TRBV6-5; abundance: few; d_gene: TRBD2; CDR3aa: CASSYSLAGGQETQYF
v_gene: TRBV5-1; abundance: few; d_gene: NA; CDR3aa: CASSLAPEETQYF
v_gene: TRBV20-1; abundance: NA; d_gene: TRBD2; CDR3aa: CSASQTAGANYEQYF
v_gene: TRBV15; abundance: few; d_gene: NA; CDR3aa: CATSREVLGEQYF
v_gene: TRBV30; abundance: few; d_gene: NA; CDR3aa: CAWSSMANSPLHF
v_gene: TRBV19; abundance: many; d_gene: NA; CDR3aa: CASSPGPRNYNEQFF
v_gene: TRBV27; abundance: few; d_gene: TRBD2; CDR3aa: CASSSGVSGKETQYF
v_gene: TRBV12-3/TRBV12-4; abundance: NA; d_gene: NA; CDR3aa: CASRLMTQPPNTEAFF
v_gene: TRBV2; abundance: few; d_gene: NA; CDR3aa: CASSVRGAGGSPLHF
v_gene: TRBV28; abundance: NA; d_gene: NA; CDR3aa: CASSADRFYEQYF
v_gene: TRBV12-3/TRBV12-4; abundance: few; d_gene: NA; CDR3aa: CASSTGWGSPLHF
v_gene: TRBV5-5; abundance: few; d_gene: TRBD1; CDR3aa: CASSVQGIGGGYTF